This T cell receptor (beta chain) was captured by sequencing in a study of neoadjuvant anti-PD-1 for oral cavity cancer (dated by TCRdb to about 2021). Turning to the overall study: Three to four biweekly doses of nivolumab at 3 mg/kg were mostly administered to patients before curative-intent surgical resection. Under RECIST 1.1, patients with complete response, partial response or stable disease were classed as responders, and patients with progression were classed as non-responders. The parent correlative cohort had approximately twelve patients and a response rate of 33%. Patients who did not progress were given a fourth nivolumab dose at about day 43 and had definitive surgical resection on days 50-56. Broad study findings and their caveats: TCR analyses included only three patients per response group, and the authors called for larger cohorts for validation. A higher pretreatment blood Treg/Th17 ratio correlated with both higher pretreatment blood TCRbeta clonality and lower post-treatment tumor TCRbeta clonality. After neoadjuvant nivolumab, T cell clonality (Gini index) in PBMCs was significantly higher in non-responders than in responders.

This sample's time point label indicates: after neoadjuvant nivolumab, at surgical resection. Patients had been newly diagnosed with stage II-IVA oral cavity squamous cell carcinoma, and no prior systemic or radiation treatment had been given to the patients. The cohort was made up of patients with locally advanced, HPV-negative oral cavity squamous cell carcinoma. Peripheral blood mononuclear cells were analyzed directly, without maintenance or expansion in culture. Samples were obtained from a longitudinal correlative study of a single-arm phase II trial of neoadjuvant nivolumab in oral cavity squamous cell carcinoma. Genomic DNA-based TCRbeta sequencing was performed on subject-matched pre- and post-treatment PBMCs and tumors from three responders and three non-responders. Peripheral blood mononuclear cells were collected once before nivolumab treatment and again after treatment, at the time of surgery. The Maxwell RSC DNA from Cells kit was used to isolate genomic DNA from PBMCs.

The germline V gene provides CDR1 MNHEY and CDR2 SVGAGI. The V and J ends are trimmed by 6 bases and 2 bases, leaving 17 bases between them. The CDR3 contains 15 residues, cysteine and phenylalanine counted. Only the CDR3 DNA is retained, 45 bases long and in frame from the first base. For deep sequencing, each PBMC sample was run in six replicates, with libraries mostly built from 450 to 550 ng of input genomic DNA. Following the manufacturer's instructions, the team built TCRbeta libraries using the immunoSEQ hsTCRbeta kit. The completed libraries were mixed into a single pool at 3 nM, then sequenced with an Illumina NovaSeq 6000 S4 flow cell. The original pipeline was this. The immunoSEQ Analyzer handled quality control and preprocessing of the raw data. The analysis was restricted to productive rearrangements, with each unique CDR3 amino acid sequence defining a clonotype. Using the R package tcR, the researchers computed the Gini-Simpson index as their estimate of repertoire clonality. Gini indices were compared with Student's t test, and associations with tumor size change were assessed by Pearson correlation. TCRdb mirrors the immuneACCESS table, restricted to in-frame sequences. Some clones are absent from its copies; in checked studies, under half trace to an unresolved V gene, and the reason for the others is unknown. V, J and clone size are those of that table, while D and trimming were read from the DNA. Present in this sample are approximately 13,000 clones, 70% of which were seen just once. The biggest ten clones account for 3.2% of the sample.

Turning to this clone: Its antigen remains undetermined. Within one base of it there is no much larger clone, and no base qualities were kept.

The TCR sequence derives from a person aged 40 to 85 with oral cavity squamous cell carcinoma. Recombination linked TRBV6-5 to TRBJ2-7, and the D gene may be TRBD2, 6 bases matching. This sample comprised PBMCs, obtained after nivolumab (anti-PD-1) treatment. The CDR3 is CASRYRDRGTYEQYF. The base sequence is TGTGCCAGCAGATACCGGGATCGCGGGACCTACGAGCAGTACTTC.